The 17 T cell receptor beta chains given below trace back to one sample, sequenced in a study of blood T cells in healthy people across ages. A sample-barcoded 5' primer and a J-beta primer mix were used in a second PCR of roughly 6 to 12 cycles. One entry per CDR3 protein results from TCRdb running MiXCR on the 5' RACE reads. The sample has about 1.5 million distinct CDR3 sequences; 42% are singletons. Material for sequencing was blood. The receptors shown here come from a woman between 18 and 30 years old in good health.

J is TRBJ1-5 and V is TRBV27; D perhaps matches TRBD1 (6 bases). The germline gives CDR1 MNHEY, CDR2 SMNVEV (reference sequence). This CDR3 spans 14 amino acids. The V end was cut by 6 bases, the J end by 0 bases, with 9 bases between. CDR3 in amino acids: CASRSQGSNQPQHF. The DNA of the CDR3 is TGTGCCAGCAGGTCACAGGGTAGCAATCAGCCCCAGCATTTT.

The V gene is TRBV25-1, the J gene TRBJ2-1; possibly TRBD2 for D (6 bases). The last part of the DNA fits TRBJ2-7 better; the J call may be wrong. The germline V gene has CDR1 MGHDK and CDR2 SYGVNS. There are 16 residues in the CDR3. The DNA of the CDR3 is TGTGCCAGCAGTGAAGATGGAGGGAGCTCCTACAATGAGCAGTACTTC. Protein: CASSEDGGSSYNEQYF.

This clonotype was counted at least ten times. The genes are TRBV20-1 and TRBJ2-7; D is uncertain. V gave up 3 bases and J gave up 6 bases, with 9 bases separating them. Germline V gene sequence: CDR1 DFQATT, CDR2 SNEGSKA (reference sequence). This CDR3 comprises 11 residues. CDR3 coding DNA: TGCAGTGCTAGGTGGGATATCGAGCAGTACTTC. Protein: CSARWDIEQYF.

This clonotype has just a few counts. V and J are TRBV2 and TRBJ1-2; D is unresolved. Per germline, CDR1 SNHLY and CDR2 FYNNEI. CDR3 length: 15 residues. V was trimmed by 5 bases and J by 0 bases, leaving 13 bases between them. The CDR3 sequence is CASSKDGEANYGYTF. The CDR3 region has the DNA TGTGCCAGCAGTAAGGACGGGGAAGCTAACTATGGCTACACCTTC.

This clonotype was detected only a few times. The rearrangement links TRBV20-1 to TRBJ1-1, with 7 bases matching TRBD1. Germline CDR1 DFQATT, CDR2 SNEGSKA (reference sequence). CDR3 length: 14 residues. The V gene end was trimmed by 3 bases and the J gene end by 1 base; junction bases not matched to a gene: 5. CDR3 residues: CSARGHRGNTEAFF. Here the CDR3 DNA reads TGCAGTGCTAGGGGCCACAGGGGGAACACTGAAGCTTTCTTT.

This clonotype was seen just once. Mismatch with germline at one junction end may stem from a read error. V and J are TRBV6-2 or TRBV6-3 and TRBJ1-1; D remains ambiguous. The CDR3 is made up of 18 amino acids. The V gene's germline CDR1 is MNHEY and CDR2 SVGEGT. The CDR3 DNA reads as TGTGCCAGCAGTTCGAACCTGGCCAAAAGCACGGCGAACACCGAAGCTTTCTTT. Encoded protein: CASSSNLAKSTANTEAFF.

CDR3 in amino acids: CSASTSGGRYF. Written as DNA, the CDR3 is TGCAGTGCTAGCACTAGCGGAGGTCGGTACTTC. J is TRBJ2-5 and V is TRBV20-1, with 8 bases fitting TRBD2. This CDR3 is 11 amino acids long. V shed 3 bases and J 13 bases; nucleotides not matched to a gene: 7. Germline loops: CDR1 DFQATT, CDR2 SNEGSKA (reference sequence).

The CDR3 loop reads CASGVTARRVNTEAFF. The CDR3 DNA reads TGTGCCAGCGGAGTTACGGCCAGGAGGGTGAACACTGAAGCTTTCTTT. The chain recombines TRBV6-6 with TRBJ1-1; D remains ambiguous. Trimming left V 8 bases short and J 0 bases short, with 19 bases between. Germline V gene data show CDR1 as MNHNY and CDR2 as SVGAGI (reference sequence). This CDR3 has 16 amino acids.

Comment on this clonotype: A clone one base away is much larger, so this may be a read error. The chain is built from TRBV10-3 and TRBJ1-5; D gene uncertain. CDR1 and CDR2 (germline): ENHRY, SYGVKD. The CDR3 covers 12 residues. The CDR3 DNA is TGTGCCATCAGTGGCAGCAATCGGCCCCAGCATTTT. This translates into CAISGSNRPQHF.

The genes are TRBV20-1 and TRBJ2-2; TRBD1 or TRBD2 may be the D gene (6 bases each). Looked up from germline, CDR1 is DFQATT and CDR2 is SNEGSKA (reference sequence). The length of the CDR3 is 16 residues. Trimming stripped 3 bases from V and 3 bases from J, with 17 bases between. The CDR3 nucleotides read TGCAGTGCTAGGGGCCGGGGGCGGACTTACACCGGGGAGCTGTTTTTT. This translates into CSARGRGRTYTGELFF.

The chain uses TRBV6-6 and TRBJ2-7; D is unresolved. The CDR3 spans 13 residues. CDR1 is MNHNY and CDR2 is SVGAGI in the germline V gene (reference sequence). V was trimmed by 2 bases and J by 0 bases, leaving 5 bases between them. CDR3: CASSYESSYEQYF. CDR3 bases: TGTGCCAGCAGTTACGAAAGCTCCTACGAGCAGTACTTC.

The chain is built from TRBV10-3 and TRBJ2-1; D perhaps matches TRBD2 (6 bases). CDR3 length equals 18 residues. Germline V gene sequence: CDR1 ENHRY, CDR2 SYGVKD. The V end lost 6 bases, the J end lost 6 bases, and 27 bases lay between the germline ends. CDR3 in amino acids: CAISSNYETSFVGNEQFF. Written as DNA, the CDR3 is TGTGCCATCAGCTCAAATTACGAAACTAGCTTTGTGGGCAATGAGCAGTTCTTC.

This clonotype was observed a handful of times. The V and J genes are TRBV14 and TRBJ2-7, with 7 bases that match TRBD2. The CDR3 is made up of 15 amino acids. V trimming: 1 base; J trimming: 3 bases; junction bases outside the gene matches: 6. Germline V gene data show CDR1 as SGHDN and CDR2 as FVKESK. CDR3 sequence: CASSQGLAVIYEQYF. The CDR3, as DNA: TGTGCCAGCAGCCAAGGACTAGCTGTGATCTACGAGCAGTACTTC.

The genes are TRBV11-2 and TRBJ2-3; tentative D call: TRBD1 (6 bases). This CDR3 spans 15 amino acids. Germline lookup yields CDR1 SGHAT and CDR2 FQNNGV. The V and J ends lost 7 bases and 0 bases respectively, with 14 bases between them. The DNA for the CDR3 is TGTGCCAGCAACCCAACGGGACACAGCACAGATACGCAGTATTTT. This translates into CASNPTGHSTDTQYF.

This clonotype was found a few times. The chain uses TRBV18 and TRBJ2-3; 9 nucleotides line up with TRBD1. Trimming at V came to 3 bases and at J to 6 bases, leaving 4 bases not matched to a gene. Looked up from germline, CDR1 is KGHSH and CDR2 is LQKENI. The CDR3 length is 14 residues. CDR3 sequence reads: CASSPTGGMDTQYF. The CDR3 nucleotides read TGTGCCAGCTCACCCACAGGGGGCATGGATACGCAGTATTTT.

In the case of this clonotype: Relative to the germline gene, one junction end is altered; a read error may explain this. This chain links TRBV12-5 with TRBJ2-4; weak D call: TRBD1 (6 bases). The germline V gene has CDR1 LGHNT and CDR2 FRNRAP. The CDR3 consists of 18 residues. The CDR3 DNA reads TGTGCTAATGGTTTGGACCCGAGCCGAGACAGGGCCAAAAACATTCAGTACTTC. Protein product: CANGLDPSRDRAKNIQYF.

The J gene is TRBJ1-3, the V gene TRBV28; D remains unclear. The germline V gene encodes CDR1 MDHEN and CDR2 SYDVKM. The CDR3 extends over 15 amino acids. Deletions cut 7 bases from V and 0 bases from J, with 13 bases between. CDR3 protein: CASIPWRNSGNTIYF. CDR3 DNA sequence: TGTGCCAGCATTCCCTGGAGGAACTCTGGAAACACCATATATTTT. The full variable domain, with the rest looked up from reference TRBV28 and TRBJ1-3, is DVKVTQSSRYLVKRTGEKVFLECVQDMDHENMFWYRQDPGLGLRLIYFSYDVKMKEKGDIPEGYSVSREKKERFSLILESASTNQTSMYLCASIPWRNSGNTIYFGEGSWLTVV.